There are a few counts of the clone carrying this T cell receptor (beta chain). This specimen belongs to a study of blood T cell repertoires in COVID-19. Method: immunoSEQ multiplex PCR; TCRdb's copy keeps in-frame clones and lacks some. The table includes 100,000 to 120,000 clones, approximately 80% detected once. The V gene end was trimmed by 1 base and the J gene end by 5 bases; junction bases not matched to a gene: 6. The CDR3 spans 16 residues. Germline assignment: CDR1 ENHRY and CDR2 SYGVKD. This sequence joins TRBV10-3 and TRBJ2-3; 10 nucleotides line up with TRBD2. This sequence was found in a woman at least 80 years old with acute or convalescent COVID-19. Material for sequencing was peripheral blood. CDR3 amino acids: CAISEFQREGRDTQYF. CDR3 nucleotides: TGTGCCATCAGTGAGTTCCAGCGGGAGGGTCGAGATACGCAGTATTTT.